A selection of T cell receptor beta chains follows, all from one sample in a study of T cell changes during pregnancy in multiple sclerosis. Assay used: immunoSEQ multiplex PCR; TCRdb lists only in-frame clones, some missing. The sample shows tens of thousands of clones, approximately 86% of them seen only once. The starting material was CD4+ T cells from peripheral blood mononuclear cells, obtained in the first trimester of pregnancy. These receptors all stem from a female donor in good health, enrolled as a control in a pregnancy study. The CDR3 runs from the conserved cysteine through the conserved F or W. The D gene is left open where the match is weak. Rows give clone size only sometimes, using once, few, many, or a class for an expanded clone.

clone size: .
J gene: TRBJ2-1
V gene: TRBV9
D gene: TRBD2
CDR3 protein: CASSVVQGSGGLYNEQFF
CDR3 DNA: TGTGCCAGCAGCGTAGTTCAGGGTAGCGGGGGACTCTACAATGAGCAGTTCTTC

clone size: .
J gene: TRBJ2-6
V gene: TRBV11-3
D gene: .
CDR3 protein: CASSYLEGGPADVLTF
CDR3 DNA: TGTGCCAGCAGCTACTTGGAGGGCGGGCCCGCCGACGTCCTGACTTTC

clone size: .
J gene: TRBJ1-1
V gene: TRBV14
D gene: .
CDR3 protein: CASSQERGLNTEAFF
CDR3 DNA: TGTGCCAGCAGCCAAGAGAGAGGGCTGAACACTGAAGCTTTCTTT

clone size: .
J gene: TRBJ2-7
V gene: TRBV11-3
D gene: .
CDR3 protein: CASSPGGRGYYEQYF
CDR3 DNA: TGTGCCAGCAGCCCCGGGGGCAGGGGGTACTACGAGCAGTACTTC

clone size: .
J gene: TRBJ2-5
V gene: TRBV2
D gene: TRBD2
CDR3 protein: CASSTSGGEGGETQYF
CDR3 DNA: TGTGCCAGCAGCACTAGCGGGGGGGAGGGGGGAGAGACCCAGTACTTC

clone size: .
J gene: TRBJ1-5
V gene: TRBV6-6
D gene: TRBD1
CDR3 protein: CASSYQSGTGEQPQHF
CDR3 DNA: TGTGCCAGCAGTTACCAATCCGGGACAGGGGAACAGCCCCAGCATTTT

clone size: .
J gene: TRBJ2-1
V gene: TRBV19
D gene: .
CDR3 protein: CASSAQSAGEQFF
CDR3 DNA: TGTGCCAGTAGTGCCCAGTCCGCGGGGGAGCAGTTCTTC

clone size: .
J gene: TRBJ2-1
V gene: TRBV9
D gene: .
CDR3 protein: CASSVTGEPYNEQFF
CDR3 DNA: TGTGCCAGCAGCGTGACAGGAGAGCCCTACAATGAGCAGTTCTTC

clone size: .
J gene: TRBJ1-1
V gene: TRBV9
D gene: .
CDR3 protein: CASSVAGRGNTEAFF
CDR3 DNA: TGTGCCAGCAGCGTAGCGGGCAGGGGAAACACTGAAGCTTTCTTT

clone size: .
J gene: TRBJ1-1
V gene: TRBV7-9
D gene: TRBD1
CDR3 protein: CASSETGRNTEAFF
CDR3 DNA: TGTGCCAGCAGCGAGACAGGGCGGAACACTGAAGCTTTCTTT

clone size: .
J gene: TRBJ1-2
V gene: TRBV9
D gene: .
CDR3 protein: CASEGVSTGNGYTF
CDR3 DNA: TGTGCCAGCGAGGGGGTTTCAACCGGAAATGGCTACACCTTC

clone size: .
J gene: TRBJ1-1
V gene: TRBV4-3
D gene: TRBD1
CDR3 protein: CASSNRLTGGSLGTEAFF
CDR3 DNA: TGCGCCAGCAGCAACCGATTGACAGGGGGTAGTTTGGGCACTGAAGCTTTCTTT

clone size: .
J gene: TRBJ1-5
V gene: TRBV4-3
D gene: .
CDR3 protein: CASSQPGNQPQHF
CDR3 DNA: TGCGCCAGCAGCCAACCGGGCAATCAGCCCCAGCATTTT

clone size: few
J gene: TRBJ1-1
V gene: TRBV5-3
D gene: .
CDR3 protein: CARSLVFSPEAFF
CDR3 DNA: TGTGCCAGAAGCTTGGTTTTCAGTCCTGAAGCTTTCTTT

clone size: .
J gene: TRBJ1-5
V gene: TRBV19
D gene: .
CDR3 protein: CASSPGGRNQPQHF
CDR3 DNA: TGTGCCAGTAGCCCGGGGGGCCGCAATCAGCCCCAGCATTTT